This passage covers 28 T cell receptor beta chains from one sample sequenced in a study of radiotherapy plus CTLA-4 blockade in lung cancer. Here immunoSEQ multiplex PCR was the method, and the copy in TCRdb shows in-frame clones only, minus some. Of about 57,000 clones listed, over 75% are singletons. Sequenced here: peripheral blood, sampled from a patient treated with radiotherapy plus ipilimumab. These receptors all stem from a human donor with non-small cell lung cancer who had a complete response to radiotherapy plus ipilimumab.

In the case of this clone: At one end the junction does not follow the germline gene, possibly because of a read error. The chain links TRBV5-6 to TRBJ1-2; 8 positions match TRBD1. The length of the CDR3 is 15 residues. Germline CDR1 is SGHDT and CDR2 is YYEEEE. The CDR3 here is CASSLGQGINYGYTF. DNA of the CDR3: TGTGCCAGCAGCTTGGGACAGGGGATTAACTACGGCTACACCTTC.

The sample holds a few counts of this clone. This chain connects TRBV28 to TRBJ2-2; TRBD2 matches 12 bases. The germline V gene has CDR1 MDHEN and CDR2 SYDVKM. The CDR3 is 17 amino acids. V lost 4 bases, J lost 7 bases, and 10 bases stayed unmatched. The CDR3 DNA follows: TGTGCCAGCAGTTCGAGACTAGCGGGAGTATCAAACGGGGAGCTGTTTTTT. Its protein product is CASSSRLAGVSNGELFF.

Only one count was recorded for this clone. The chain has TRBV4-1 and TRBJ2-1; 7 nucleotides match TRBD2. With V trimmed by 2 bases and J by 0 bases, 10 bases remained unmatched. In germline, CDR1 is MGHRA, CDR2 YSYEKL. This CDR3 has 18 residues. The CDR3 region is CASSQRLADPRSYNEQFF. CDR3 in DNA: TGCGCCAGCAGCCAACGGCTAGCGGACCCCCGCTCCTACAATGAGCAGTTCTTC.

The chain recombines TRBV19 with TRBJ2-3; 8 nucleotides match TRBD2. V was pared by 4 bases and J by 4 bases, with 7 bases of the junction left unmatched. Germline V gives CDR1 LNHDA, CDR2 SQIVND (reference sequence). The CDR3 length is 15 residues. CDR3 bases: TGTGCCAGTAGTAGCCCCACGGGAGGGCCAGATACGCAGTATTTT. This codes for CASSSPTGGPDTQYF.

The chain couples TRBV6-1 to TRBJ1-2; a weak D match, TRBD1 (6 bases). The germline V gene has CDR1 MNHNS and CDR2 SASEGT. The CDR3 runs 15 residues. V was trimmed by 6 bases and J by 1 base, leaving 15 bases between them. CDR3 amino acids: CASRGAGTINYGYTF. CDR3 sequence (DNA): TGTGCCAGCAGGGGGGCAGGGACGATTAACTATGGCTACACCTTC.

This chain uses TRBV5-6 with TRBJ1-2, with TRBD1 matching 7 bases. The CDR3 is 15 amino acids. V lost 2 bases to trimming and J lost 4 bases; unmatched junction nucleotides: 8. Germline V lookup: CDR1 SGHDT, CDR2 YYEEEE. The CDR3 sequence: CASSFPTGRTYGYTF. CDR3 DNA: TGTGCCAGCAGCTTCCCGACAGGGAGGACCTATGGCTACACCTTC.

This chain joins TRBV9 and TRBJ2-6; the D gene is possibly TRBD1 (7 bases). Trimming stripped 3 bases from V and 0 bases from J, with 10 bases between. CDR3 length: 16 amino acids. The germline V gene has CDR1 SGDLS and CDR2 YYNGEE. This CDR3 is CASSAQGGSGANVLTF. The CDR3 DNA follows: TGTGCCAGCAGCGCCCAGGGGGGCTCTGGGGCCAACGTCCTGACTTTC.

This sequence joins TRBV9 and TRBJ1-1; a weak D match, TRBD1 (5 bases). Deletions cut 6 bases from V and 0 bases from J, with 15 bases between. The CDR3 consists of 15 residues. Per the germline V gene, CDR1 is SGDLS and CDR2 is YYNGEE. The DNA of the CDR3 is TGTGCCAGCACCAAAGGGGTAGGAATGAACACTGAAGCTTTCTTT. This translates into CASTKGVGMNTEAFF.

V usage is TRBV5-1 and J usage is TRBJ2-3; D gene unclear. The germline V gene encodes CDR1 SGHRS and CDR2 YFSETQ. V gave up 1 base and J gave up 6 bases, with 9 bases separating them. CDR3 length: 13 amino acids. This CDR3 reads CASSLRVYDTQYF. CDR3 in DNA: TGCGCCAGCAGCTTGAGAGTTTATGATACGCAGTATTTT. Filled out from reference TRBV5-1 and TRBJ2-3, the complete variable domain reads KAGVTQTPRYLIKTRGQQVTLSCSPISGHRSVSWYQQTPGQGLQFLFEYFSETQRNKGNFPGRFSGRQFSNSRSEMNVSTLELGDSALYLCASSLRVYDTQYFGPGTRLTVL.

This clone was seen only once. The chain uses TRBV7-2 and TRBJ1-1; D might be TRBD1 (5 bases). CDR1 SGHTA and CDR2 FQGNSA come from the germline V gene. V was pared by 4 bases and J by 0 bases, with 15 bases between. CDR3 size: 16 residues. The CDR3 sequence: CASSSTRGGLNTEAFF. The DNA for the CDR3 is TGTGCCAGCAGCTCAACCCGGGGGGGACTGAACACTGAAGCTTTCTTT.

V is TRBV7-9 and J is TRBJ1-4; 8 bases match TRBD1. V trimming: 6 bases; J trimming: 8 bases; junction bases outside the gene matches: 8. The CDR3 runs 14 residues. Germline assignment: CDR1 SEHNR and CDR2 FQNEAQ (reference sequence). The CDR3 sequence: CASSEQGVQEKLFF. The CDR3 nucleotides are TGTGCCAGCAGTGAACAGGGGGTTCAGGAAAAACTGTTTTTT.

V is TRBV18 and J is TRBJ1-1, with 10 bases that match TRBD1. Germline assignment: CDR1 KGHSH and CDR2 LQKENI. The CDR3 is 15 residues long. V lost 3 bases to trimming and J lost 3 bases; unmatched junction nucleotides: 4. CDR3 protein: CASSPRTGGDTEAFF. For the CDR3, the DNA is TGTGCCAGCTCACCGCGGACAGGGGGGGACACTGAAGCTTTCTTT. Using reference TRBV18 and TRBJ1-1 for the parts outside the CDR3, the full variable domain is NAGVMQNPRHLVRRRGQEARLRCSPMKGHSHVYWYRQLPEEGLKFMVYLQKENIIDESGMPKERFSAEFPKEGPSILRIQQVVRGDSAAYFCASSPRTGGDTEAFFGQGTRLTVV.

J is TRBJ1-5 and V is TRBV6-8; TRBD1 aligns across 8 bases. The CDR3 extends over 16 amino acids. Germline V gene lookup returns CDR1 MNHGY and CDR2 SAAAGT. V gave up 8 bases and J gave up 5 bases; unmatched junction bases: 14. CDR3 nucleotides: TGTGCCAGCCCTCAGCTCGGGACAGGCCGGGATCAGCCCCAGCATTTT. Its translation is CASPQLGTGRDQPQHF.

The chain employs TRBV29-1 and TRBJ1-2; no definite D call. The CDR3 is made up of 11 amino acids. The V and J ends lost 3 bases and 2 bases respectively, with 4 bases between them. CDR1 and CDR2 from the germline V gene are SQVTM and ANQGSEA. CDR3 in amino acids: CSVDGNYGYTF. The CDR3 region has the DNA TGCAGCGTTGACGGGAACTATGGCTACACCTTC.

The chain is built from TRBV4-3 and TRBJ2-5; unclear D gene. Trimming pared 0 bases from V and 7 bases from J, leaving 9 bases between. Germline V gene sequence: CDR1 LGHNA, CDR2 YSLEER. The CDR3 totals 13 residues. In nucleotides, the CDR3 is TGCGCCAGCAGCCAAGAGGAAGGAGCGACCCAGTACTTC. Its protein product is CASSQEEGATQYF.

This sequence joins TRBV4-3 and TRBJ2-7; the match to TRBD1 covers 8 bases. The CDR3 extends over 17 amino acids. V lost 4 bases to trimming and J lost 0 bases; unmatched junction nucleotides: 11. The V gene's germline CDR1 is LGHNA and CDR2 YSLEER. In DNA, the CDR3 is TGCGCCAGCAGCCCTAATCCTCTGGGACAGGTCTCCTACGAGCAGTACTTC. It encodes CASSPNPLGQVSYEQYF.

J is TRBJ2-1 and V is TRBV2; no firm D call. Per germline, CDR1 SNHLY and CDR2 FYNNEI. This CDR3 is 13 amino acids long. V lost 8 bases and J 3 bases, leaving 11 bases between the germline ends. The CDR3 here is CASGLEIYNEQFF. For the CDR3, the DNA is TGTGCCAGCGGCCTAGAGATCTACAATGAGCAGTTCTTC.

The chain is built from TRBV19 and TRBJ1-5; D call uncertain. Trimming pared 3 bases from V and 0 bases from J, leaving 9 bases between. The CDR3 is made up of 15 amino acids. From germline, CDR1 is LNHDA and CDR2 SQIVND (reference sequence). Here the CDR3 reads CASSMEGASNQPQHF. The DNA of the CDR3 is TGTGCCAGTAGTATGGAGGGCGCTAGCAATCAGCCCCAGCATTTT.

The V call is TRBV6-5, the J call TRBJ2-3; D remains ambiguous. The CDR3 totals 14 residues. Germline V gives CDR1 MNHEY, CDR2 SVGAGI. Trimming removed 3 bases at V and 10 bases at J, with 17 bases between. CDR3 nucleotide sequence: TGTGCCAGCAGTTATTCGAACTTCTTGTCTGCGCAGTATTTT. Translation: CASSYSNFLSAQYF.

The V call is TRBV4-1, the J call TRBJ1-2; tentatively, D is TRBD1 (5 bases). The CDR3 spans 17 residues. With 1 base removed from V and 2 bases from J, the gap between germline ends came to 17 bases. From germline, CDR1 is MGHRA and CDR2 YSYEKL. The CDR3 DNA follows: TGCGCCAGCAGCCAAGGAGGGCGGGGCAGGAACAACTATGGCTACACCTTC. Protein sequence: CASSQGGRGRNNYGYTF.

The chain has TRBV29-1 and TRBJ1-4; possible D gene TRBD1, 5 bases. The V end was cut by 0 bases, the J end by 4 bases, with 12 bases between. The CDR3 loop spans 15 amino acids. Germline values: CDR1 SQVTM, CDR2 ANQGSEA. The CDR3 loop is CSVEDDSPLNEKLFF. The CDR3 region has the DNA TGCAGCGTTGAAGATGACAGCCCCCTTAATGAAAAACTGTTTTTT.

This clone appeared a few times. The rearrangement joins TRBV7-9 to TRBJ2-1; 8 nucleotides agree with TRBD2. The V gene end was trimmed by 5 bases and the J gene end by 8 bases; junction bases not matched to a gene: 11. The CDR3 is 15 residues long. The germline V gene encodes CDR1 SEHNR and CDR2 FQNEAQ (reference sequence). In nucleotides, the CDR3 is TGTGCCAGCAGCCTTTCTCGGGGGGGCGGGGATGAGCAGTTCTTC. Protein product: CASSLSRGGGDEQFF.

This rearrangement joins TRBV7-8 to TRBJ2-2; no clear D. The CDR3 extends over 13 amino acids. Germline values: CDR1 SGHVS, CDR2 FQNEAQ. The ends were cut back, 4 bases at V and 2 bases at J, with 5 bases in the middle. The CDR3 bases are TGTGCCAGCAGCTCAAAAAACACCGGGGAGCTGTTTTTT. It is translated as CASSSKNTGELFF.

The chain carries TRBV5-1 and TRBJ2-2; 14 bases line up with TRBD2. V was clipped by 3 bases and J by 6 bases; unmatched bases: 7. Germline CDR1 reads SGHRS; CDR2 reads YFSETQ. The CDR3 length is 17 residues. The CDR3 loop is CASSWQTSGRASGELFF. The CDR3 DNA is TGCGCCAGCAGCTGGCAGACTAGCGGGAGGGCCTCCGGGGAGCTGTTTTTT.

This clone was seen only once. The chain carries TRBV5-5 and TRBJ2-7, with a tentative D call TRBD2 (6 bases). This CDR3 has 14 residues. Looked up from germline, CDR1 is SGHKS and CDR2 is YYEKEE (reference sequence). V lost 0 bases, J lost 9 bases, and 16 bases lay in between. The DNA of the CDR3 is TGTGCCAGCAGCTTGGGGGTAGCGGCGTCCGCGCAGTACGTC. It specifies CASSLGVAASAQYV.

This clone was counted a few times. The chain employs TRBV2 and TRBJ1-4; a possible D gene is TRBD1 (5 bases). This CDR3 has 19 residues. V lost 4 bases and J 3 bases, leaving 24 bases between the germline ends. Germline CDR1 and CDR2: SNHLY and FYNNEI. The CDR3 here is CASSAAPGTQGVANEKLFF. The CDR3 nucleotides are TGTGCCAGCAGTGCGGCCCCGGGCACGCAAGGGGTGGCTAATGAAAAACTGTTTTTT.

The CDR3 sequence is CATSRVAGETTNEKLFF. In nucleotides, the CDR3 is TGTGCCACCAGCAGAGTTGCGGGGGAAACGACTAATGAAAAACTGTTTTTT. V usage is TRBV15 and J usage is TRBJ1-4; maybe TRBD1 (5 bases). This CDR3 spans 17 amino acids. Germline V lookup: CDR1 LNHNV, CDR2 YYDKDF (reference sequence). The V gene lost 1 base and the J gene lost 2 bases, with 14 bases spanning the gap.

The chain has TRBV10-3 and TRBJ2-1; 7 bases line up with TRBD2. The CDR3 is made up of 12 amino acids. Trimming cost V 8 bases and J 6 bases; bases outside gene matches: 4. Germline V lookup: CDR1 ENHRY, CDR2 SYGVKD. DNA of the CDR3: TGTGCCATCGGGAGGACTAGCAATGAGCAGTTCTTC. Protein sequence: CAIGRTSNEQFF.